Below are 4 T cell receptor beta chains sequenced from a single sample in a study of cytomegalovirus exposure and HLA in healthy donors. The PCR was carried out with 60 Vbeta primers and 13 Jbeta primers. The method was immunoSEQ multiplex PCR; TCRdb's version includes in-frame clones alone and lacks a portion of them. This sample carries roughly 66,000 clones, 55% to 65% of them seen once, and the ten largest clones take 3% to 3.5%. Sequences were obtained from PBMCs. These receptors originate from a woman between 45 and 65 years old in good health and CMV-seronegative.

The chain employs TRBV5-1 and TRBJ1-1; 10 nucleotides align to TRBD1. Germline V gene data show CDR1 as SGHRS and CDR2 as YFSETQ. The CDR3 has 16 residues. Trimming removed 1 base from V and 4 bases from J; junction bases left unmatched: 7. This CDR3 reads CASSLNSGTGVTEAFF. The CDR3, as DNA: TGCGCCAGCAGCTTGAATTCCGGGACAGGGGTCACTGAAGCTTTCTTT.

The chain links TRBV29-1 to TRBJ2-7; 7 bases line up with TRBD2. V dropped 5 bases and J dropped 0; count of bases not matched to a gene: 7. CDR1 SQVTM and CDR2 ANQGSEA come from the germline V gene. CDR3 length: 14 residues. CDR3 in amino acids: CSVLVVAGSYEQYF. The CDR3 DNA sequence: TGCAGCGTTCTCGTGGTAGCGGGCTCCTACGAGCAGTACTTC.

This clone appeared a few times. The rearrangement uses TRBV6-5 and TRBJ1-1; tentatively, D is TRBD1 (6 bases). Germline assignment: CDR1 MNHEY and CDR2 SVGAGI. Trimming left V 6 bases short and J 5 bases short, with 13 bases between. The length of the CDR3 is 13 residues. The CDR3 here is CASSLEGGTEAFF. DNA of the CDR3: TGTGCCAGCAGCCTCGAAGGGGGTACTGAAGCTTTCTTT.

This clone was seen more than once but under ten times. The V gene is TRBV2, the J gene TRBJ2-7; unclear D gene. V was clipped by 8 bases and J by 0 bases, with 8 bases between them. Per germline, CDR1 SNHLY and CDR2 FYNNEI. The CDR3 length is 12 residues. CDR3 sequence reads: CASQSRSYEQYF. CDR3 nucleotide sequence: TGTGCCAGCCAGTCCCGCTCCTACGAGCAGTACTTC.